Listed below are T cell receptor beta chains from one sample, sequenced in a study of spatial heterogeneity in lung cancer. TCRdb analysed the 5' RACE reads with MiXCR anew, one entry per CDR3 protein. The sample includes roughly 290 distinct CDR3 sequences, 22% of them seen just once. The sample was lung tumor tissue, taken at surgery. The receptors were gathered from a male donor with early-stage non-small cell lung cancer. CDR3s include the opening cysteine and the closing phenylalanine or tryptophan. The D gene is left open where the match is weak. Clone size is stated in some rows and not others, as once, few, many or a class when expanded.

J: TRBJ2-5
V: TRBV11-2
size: large
D: TRBD2
DNA: TGTGCCAGCAGCTTAGGAGGGCTAGCGGGAGCCAAACGGGGGGAGACCCAGTACTTC
CDR3: CASSLGGLAGAKRGETQYF

J: TRBJ2-1
V: TRBV5-1
size: large
D: .
DNA: TGCGCCAGCAGCTTAGGGGCCGGTGCTAGCGAAGAGCAGTTCTTC
CDR3: CASSLGAGASEEQFF

J: TRBJ2-3
V: TRBV5-6
size: many
D: TRBD2
DNA: TGTGCCAGCAGCTTACTAGCGGGAGGGTCTGCAGATACGCAGTATTTT
CDR3: CASSLLAGGSADTQYF

J: TRBJ1-3
V: TRBV20-1
size: large
D: .
DNA: TGCAGTGCCAGAGCCAGTGGTGGAAACACCATATATTTT
CDR3: CSARASGGNTIYF

J: TRBJ2-5
V: TRBV5-4
size: once
D: TRBD1
DNA: TGTGCCAGCACCCCCGGGACAGGGGTCCGATACCAAGAGAAAAAGTACTTC
CDR3: CASTPGTGVRYQEKKYF

J: TRBJ2-3
V: TRBV7-2
size: large
D: .
DNA: TGTGCCAGCAGCCAGGTGGACCTTAGCACAGATACGCAGTATTTT
CDR3: CASSQVDLSTDTQYF

J: TRBJ2-3
V: TRBV3-1
size: .
D: TRBD2
DNA: TGTGCCAGCAGCCCTCTAGCGGGGGTCACAGATACGCAGTATTTT
CDR3: CASSPLAGVTDTQYF

J: TRBJ2-5
V: TRBV5-4
size: .
D: .
DNA: TGTGCCAGCAGCTCTGGGGCAGGGGTCCGATACCAAGAGACCCAGTACTTC
CDR3: CASSSGAGVRYQETQYF

J: TRBJ1-1
V: TRBV12-3/TRBV12-4
size: large
D: .
DNA: TGTGCCAGCAGTTTAGTAGGGTGGGAAGCTTTCTTT
CDR3: CASSLVGWEAFF

J: TRBJ2-7
V: TRBV28
size: .
D: TRBD1
DNA: TGTGCCAGCAGCCGACGGGGACAGGGATCCTACGAGCAGTACTTC
CDR3: CASSRRGQGSYEQYF

J: TRBJ1-1
V: TRBV2
size: large
D: .
DNA: TGTGCCAGCAGGATAGCAAGGGACCCTGAAGCTTTCTTT
CDR3: CASRIARDPEAFF

J: TRBJ2-7
V: TRBV10-3
size: large
D: .
DNA: TGTGCCATCAGTGAGTCCGGGACGAGGGAGCAGTACTTC
CDR3: CAISESGTREQYF

J: TRBJ2-3
V: TRBV3-1
size: medium-sized
D: TRBD1
DNA: TGTGCCAGCAGCCCCGGGACAGGCTACACAGATACGCAGTATTTT
CDR3: CASSPGTGYTDTQYF

J: TRBJ2-3
V: TRBV18
size: large
D: TRBD2
DNA: TGTGCCAGCTCCCTACGGGGACTAGCGGCAGATACGCAGTATTTT
CDR3: CASSLRGLAADTQYF

J: TRBJ2-3
V: TRBV3-1
size: .
D: .
DNA: TGTGCCAGCAGCCAAGGCCGGGGGGCGGCACAGGGCACAGATACGCAGTATTTT
CDR3: CASSQGRGAAQGTDTQYF

J: TRBJ2-7
V: TRBV28
size: large
D: .
DNA: TGTGCCAGCAGTTTATCGGCACACGAGCAGTACTTC
CDR3: CASSLSAHEQYF

J: TRBJ2-3
V: TRBV5-1
size: large
D: TRBD1
DNA: TGCGCCAGCCTCCGTGGGGCCGGGACAGGCACAGATACGCAGTATTTT
CDR3: CASLRGAGTGTDTQYF

J: TRBJ2-2
V: TRBV20-1
size: .
D: TRBD2
DNA: TGCAGTGCTAGTCTAGCGGGGCACTTGAACACCGGGGAGCTGTTTTTT
CDR3: CSASLAGHLNTGELFF

J: TRBJ1-6
V: TRBV6-5
size: many
D: TRBD1
DNA: TGTGCCAGCACCCGGACAGGGCCGAGATCACCCCTCCACTTT
CDR3: CASTRTGPRSPLHF

J: TRBJ1-6
V: TRBV6-5
size: hyperexpanded
D: TRBD1
DNA: TGTGCCAGCAGTCCGACAGGGCCGAGATCACCCCTCCACTTT
CDR3: CASSPTGPRSPLHF

J: TRBJ1-4
V: TRBV20-1
size: large
D: .
DNA: TGCAGTGCTACGGAACAGGCAACTAATGAAAAACTGTTTTTT
CDR3: CSATEQATNEKLFF

J: TRBJ2-5
V: TRBV3-1
size: large
D: .
DNA: TGTGCCAGCAGCCAAGACACAGTAGAGACCCAGTACTTC
CDR3: CASSQDTVETQYF

J: TRBJ2-3
V: TRBV5-4
size: large
D: .
DNA: TGTGCCAGCAGCTTGGGCGGGGGCGCGGGCACAGATACGCAGTATTTT
CDR3: CASSLGGGAGTDTQYF

J: TRBJ2-1
V: TRBV20-1
size: once
D: TRBD2
DNA: TGCAGTGCTCTAAGGACTAGCGGGGGGAATGCCTACAGGAATGCCTACAATGAGCAGTTCTTC
CDR3: CSALRTSGGNAYRNAYNEQFF

J: TRBJ1-4
V: TRBV20-1
size: .
D: .
DNA: TGCAGTGATAGTGGACCTAACAAGGAAAAAATGTTTTTT
CDR3: CSDSGPNKEKMFF

J: TRBJ2-7
V: TRBV7-8
size: large
D: .
DNA: TGTGCCAGCAGCTTAGACGGGATCTACGAGCAGTACTTC
CDR3: CASSLDGIYEQYF

J: TRBJ1-4
V: TRBV7-6
size: large
D: .
DNA: TGTGCCAGCAGCCAGGCCTCTAATGAAAAACTGTTTTTT
CDR3: CASSQASNEKLFF